Below, 18 T cell receptor beta chains from the same sample are listed, as sequenced in a study of technical replicates of blood from a few donors. Some clones are missing from TCRdb's copy, which holds only in-frame ones; the method was immunoSEQ multiplex PCR. This sample yields tens of thousands of clones, of which approximately 94% are seen a single time; around 0.25% belongs to the top ten. The sequencing input was T cells isolated from PBMCs. Source of these receptors: a human donor in good health.

This rearrangement joins TRBV29-1 to TRBJ2-2, with D possibly TRBD2 on 5 matching bases. The CDR3 has 16 amino acids. V was clipped by 7 bases and J by 6 bases, with 24 bases between them. From germline, CDR1 is SQVTM and CDR2 ANQGSEA. The CDR3 coding sequence is TGCAGCGCCGTAACCCCGGGCCGGGCGGGCGCCGGGGAGCTGTTTTTT. This sequence encodes CSAVTPGRAGAGELFF.

In nucleotides, the CDR3 is TGCGCCAGCAGCCAAGAAATTCGCACGGCAGATACGCAGTATTTT. Translated: CASSQEIRTADTQYF. The rearrangement links TRBV4-1 to TRBJ2-3; D remains unclear. Trimming took off 0 bases at V and 4 bases at J, with 11 bases between the two ends. Germline V gene data show CDR1 as MGHRA and CDR2 as YSYEKL. This CDR3 comprises 15 residues.

A note on this clone: An end of the junction does not agree with germline; a read error may underlie this. The V and J genes are TRBV4-1 and TRBJ2-5; TRBD2 agrees at 11 bases. The CDR3 has 16 amino acids. Germline V lookup: CDR1 MGHRA, CDR2 YSYEKL. CDR3 amino acids: CASRQDDSGRGETQYF. As DNA, the CDR3 is TGCGCCAGCAGACAAGACGATAGCGGGAGGGGGGAGACCCAGTACTTC.

The chain joins TRBV19 to TRBJ2-3; D ambiguous. V lost 2 bases and J lost 0, with 6 bases in between. This CDR3 comprises 14 residues. Germline V lookup: CDR1 LNHDA, CDR2 SQIVND (reference sequence). DNA of the CDR3: TGTGCCAGTAGTATAAGCGCTAGCACAGATACGCAGTATTTT. Translation: CASSISASTDTQYF.

The chain joins TRBV9 to TRBJ1-3; no reliable D call. CDR3 length equals 15 residues. V lost 2 bases, J lost 4 bases, and 13 bases lay in between. Germline CDR1 SGDLS, CDR2 YYNGEE. The CDR3 region has the DNA TGTGCCAGCAGCGTTGGAGGTCATTCCGGAAACACCATATATTTT. Translated, it gives CASSVGGHSGNTIYF.

The J gene is TRBJ1-2, the V gene TRBV4-1; 11 positions agree with TRBD1. This CDR3 has 15 amino acids. CDR1 MGHRA and CDR2 YSYEKL come from the germline V gene. Trimming cost V 0 bases and J 6 bases; bases outside gene matches: 3. CDR3 sequence (DNA): TGCGCCAGCAGCCAAGACCCGGACAGGGGGCATGGCTACACCTTC. Translated: CASSQDPDRGHGYTF.

The chain carries TRBV5-1 and TRBJ1-1; D gene ambiguous. The V gene lost 4 bases and the J gene lost 0 bases, with 10 bases spanning the gap. The CDR3 extends over 14 amino acids. Germline V gene sequence: CDR1 SGHRS, CDR2 YFSETQ. CDR3 residues: CASSGDRVNTEAFF. The DNA for the CDR3 is TGCGCCAGCAGCGGAGACCGAGTGAACACTGAAGCTTTCTTT.

The chain links TRBV11-2 to TRBJ1-2; 9 positions agree with TRBD1. Per germline, CDR1 SGHAT and CDR2 FQNNGV. Trimming at V came to 5 bases and at J to 3 bases, leaving 4 bases not matched to a gene. This CDR3 contains 14 residues. This chain's CDR3 is CASSPGDRDYGYTF. CDR3 nucleotides: TGTGCCAGCAGCCCCGGGGACAGGGACTATGGCTACACCTTC.

The J gene is TRBJ2-2, the V gene TRBV2; TRBD2 agrees at 10 bases. The CDR3 totals 19 residues. The V and J ends lost 6 bases and 2 bases, in that order; junction bases with no gene match: 15. Germline V gene data show CDR1 as SNHLY and CDR2 as FYNNEI. As DNA, the CDR3 is TGTGCCAGCAGCCCTGGAGTAGCGGGAGGCCCTGGAAACACCGGGGAGCTGTTTTTT. Translating gives CASSPGVAGGPGNTGELFF.

The chain couples TRBV6-1 to TRBJ2-1, with D perhaps TRBD2 (6 bases). V gave up 6 bases and J gave up 8 bases, with 11 bases separating them. The CDR3 loop spans 12 amino acids. Germline loops: CDR1 MNHNS, CDR2 SASEGT. The CDR3 DNA is TGTGCCAGCAGCGAATGGGGGGATGAGCAGTTCTTC. Its translation is CASSEWGDEQFF.

The chain employs TRBV30 and TRBJ1-2, with 7 bases fitting TRBD1. The germline gives CDR1 GTSNPN, CDR2 SVGIG (reference sequence). CDR3 length: 11 amino acids. V shed 1 base and J 8 bases; nucleotides not matched to a gene: 1. The CDR3 DNA follows: TGTGCCTGGAGTGAGGGGGCGGGCTACACCTTC. Protein: CAWSEGAGYTF. The whole variable domain, remainder taken from reference TRBV30 and TRBJ1-2, is SQTIHQWPATLVQPVGSPLSLECTVEGTSNPNLYWYRQAAGRGLQLLFYSVGIGQISSEVPQNLSASRPQDRQFILSSKKLLLSDSGFYLCAWSEGAGYTFGSGTRLTVV.

The chain carries TRBV6-5 and TRBJ2-7; D is undetermined. Trimming pared 6 bases from V and 1 base from J, leaving 10 bases between. The CDR3 covers 13 residues. CDR1 MNHEY and CDR2 SVGAGI come from the germline V gene. The CDR3 loop is CASRNTLSYEQYF. As DNA, the CDR3 is TGTGCCAGCAGGAACACCCTTTCCTACGAGCAGTACTTC.

The rearrangement joins TRBV5-4 to TRBJ1-2; TRBD1 might be the D (6 bases). CDR3 length: 14 residues. Deletions cut 2 bases from V and 5 bases from J, with 13 bases between. Germline loops: CDR1 SGHNT, CDR2 YYREEE (reference sequence). CDR3 sequence (DNA): TGTGCCAGCAGCTTCGCCAGGGGCGAGTATGGCTACACCTTC. Its translation is CASSFARGEYGYTF.

The chain carries TRBV29-1 and TRBJ1-2; no clear D gene. Germline V CDR1 and CDR2: SQVTM, ANQGSEA. This CDR3 comprises 14 residues. V shed 2 bases and J shed 7 bases, with 17 bases lying between them. The CDR3 sequence: CSVERQDFRSGYTF. In DNA, the CDR3 is TGCAGCGTTGAACGGCAGGACTTTAGGAGTGGCTACACCTTC.

Here the CDR3 DNA reads TGCGCCAGCAGCCCCTCGGGGACCGGGGAGCTGTTTTTT. Translating gives CASSPSGTGELFF. The V gene is TRBV5-1, the J gene TRBJ2-2; a possible D gene is TRBD2 (5 bases). Trimming shortened V by 4 bases and J by 5 bases, and 9 bases separated the two germline ends. CDR1 and CDR2 (germline): SGHRS, YFSETQ. The CDR3 has 13 residues.

This sequence joins TRBV7-7 and TRBJ2-3, with TRBD2 matching over 7 bases. Germline lookup yields CDR1 SSHAT and CDR2 FNYEAQ (reference sequence). V trimming: 6 bases; J trimming: 1 base; junction bases outside the gene matches: 7. The CDR3 has 15 amino acids. For the CDR3, the DNA is TGTGCCAGCAGTCAAGGGACTACGGGCACAGATACGCAGTATTTT. Its translation: CASSQGTTGTDTQYF.

The V call is TRBV5-1, the J call TRBJ2-7, with 8 bases that match TRBD2. This CDR3 is 15 amino acids long. Germline CDR1 and CDR2: SGHRS and YFSETQ. Trimming at V came to 6 bases and at J to 2 bases, leaving 10 bases not matched to a gene. The CDR3 protein is CASKVLSGATYEQYF. The CDR3 DNA reads TGCGCCAGCAAGGTTCTTAGCGGGGCTACCTACGAGCAGTACTTC.

The chain employs TRBV27 and TRBJ2-7; D gene unclear. V was clipped by 3 bases and J by 7 bases, with 13 bases between them. The CDR3 spans 13 residues. Germline V gives CDR1 MNHEY, CDR2 SMNVEV (reference sequence). CDR3 sequence: CASSFSPGIEQYF. CDR3 sequence (DNA): TGTGCCAGCAGTTTCAGCCCGGGTATTGAGCAGTACTTC.